This T cell receptor (beta chain) was retrieved from a study of blood T cell repertoires in COVID-19 (TCRdb year 2020). General notes on the study: The collaborator samples originated in the United States, Italy and Spain and spanned the acute and convalescent phases of COVID-19. The repertoires were released in a freely available public database meant as a resource for research on the immune response to SARS-CoV-2. Nearly every sample came with metadata listing a de-identified subject ID, COVID-19 status, age in years and sex. The samples were drawn from two sources: the first 160 participants of the ongoing ImmuneRACE study, and 1,000 to 1,500 subjects contributed by 6 global collaborators. The material from the prospective study consisted of cDNA or gDNA derived from T cells, B-cell-depleted T cells, or PBMCs. Where HLA class I and class II types were available, the types were taken from metadata supplied by the sample provider, not from assay-based typing. Subjects who had been exposed to COVID-19, were actively infected with it, or had recovered from it provided the deeply sampled blood TCRbeta repertoires that made up the dataset. General conclusions and limits of the study: The quantity of clinical and demographic metadata differed by source and by participant and was supplied without curation.

The collaborating institutions used their own protocols to collect whole blood in K2EDTA tubes. For TCRbeta analysis, collaborators shipped samples in one of three forms: frozen whole blood, isolated PBMCs, or DNA extracted from either of those sample types. A word on this clone: It has no known antigen specificity. No per-base quality is available; no much larger clone lies one base away.

TCRbeta CDR3 regions were amplified from genomic DNA by means of the immunoSEQ Assay, a bias-controlled multiplex PCR. The study's own analysis went as follows. The number of nucleated cells in each sample was estimated from the amplification of reference gene primers within the assay. To quantify the absolute abundance of each unique TCRbeta CDR3 rearrangement, sequence reads were collapsed and filtered. For each sample, productive Simpson clonality was calculated as the square root of Simpson's diversity index across productive rearrangements. TCRdb obtained this table from immuneACCESS and retained in-frame rearrangements with V and J assigned. These tables miss some clones; where compared with another copy, unresolved V genes account for less than half of the shortfall, and the remainder is unexplained. That table is the source of V, J and clone size, and D and trimming were worked out from the DNA. This sample is represented by 160,000 or so clones; around 80% of them were singletons. The ten largest account for about 8.4% of the sample.

Based on the germline V gene, the CDR1 and CDR2 sequences are MNHEY and SVGAGI. V is shortened by 6 bases, J by 3 bases, and the region joining them spans 11 bases. The CDR3 starts with the cysteine, ends with the phenylalanine, and has 14 residues. Here the CDR3 DNA is all that survives: 42 bases in frame from base 1. The sample consisted of peripheral blood. This receptor was taken from a woman aged 70-85 years with acute or convalescent COVID-19. The chain couples TRBV6-5 to TRBJ2-2; TRBD1 is perhaps the D gene, given 6 matching bases. The DNA reads as follows: TGTGCCAGCAGGACGGACAGAGACACCGGGGAGCTGTTTTTT. Its coded protein is CASRTDRDTGELFF.